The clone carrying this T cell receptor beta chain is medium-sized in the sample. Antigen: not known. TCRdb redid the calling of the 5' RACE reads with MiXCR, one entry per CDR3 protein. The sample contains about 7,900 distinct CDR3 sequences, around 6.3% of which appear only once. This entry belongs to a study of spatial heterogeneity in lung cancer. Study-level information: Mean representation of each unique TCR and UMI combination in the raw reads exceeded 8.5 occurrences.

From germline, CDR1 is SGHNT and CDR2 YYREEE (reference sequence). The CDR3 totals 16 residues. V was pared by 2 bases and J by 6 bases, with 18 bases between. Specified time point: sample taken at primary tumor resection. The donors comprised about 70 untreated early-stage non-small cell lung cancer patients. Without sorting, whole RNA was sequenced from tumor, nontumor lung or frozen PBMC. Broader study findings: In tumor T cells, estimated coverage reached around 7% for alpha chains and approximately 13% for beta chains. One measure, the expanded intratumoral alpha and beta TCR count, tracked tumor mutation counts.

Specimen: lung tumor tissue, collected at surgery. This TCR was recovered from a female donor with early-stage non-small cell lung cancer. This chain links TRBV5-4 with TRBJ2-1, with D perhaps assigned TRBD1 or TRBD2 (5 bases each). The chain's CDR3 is CASSFKQAPAGNEQFF. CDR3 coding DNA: TGTGCCAGCAGCTTTAAACAGGCCCCGGCGGGCAATGAGCAGTTCTTC.